The clone carrying this TCR beta chain showed up just a few times. Its antigen is undetermined. Germline V gives CDR1 MNHEY, CDR2 SVGEGT. Trimming at V came to 6 bases and at J to 10 bases, leaving 6 bases not matched to a gene. CDR3 length: 13 amino acids. MiXCR, applied by TCRdb to the 5' RACE reads, yields one record per CDR3 protein. The sample includes about 350,000 distinct CDR3 sequences, roughly 15% of them seen just once. The sample belongs to a study of T-cell memory formation after mild COVID-19. Study findings and constraints: Clones that shrank (day 15 to 85) were balanced CD4/CD8, whereas later expanders leaned CD4+.

This receptor was identified in a man between 18 and 35 years old who had mild COVID-19 (a few samples of this study predate the infection). Cell type and time point are not known. The V call is TRBV6-2 or TRBV6-3, the J call TRBJ2-7, with TRBD2 matching 13 bases. The sequenced material came from PBMCs or a T cell subset sorted from them (not recorded which). In DNA form, the CDR3 reads TGTGCCAGCAGACTAGCGGGGGGGTCTTCCCAGTACGTC. It translates to CASRLAGGSSQYV.